Here is one T cell receptor (beta chain) with its context. What it binds is unknown. The record originates from a study of cytomegalovirus exposure and HLA in healthy donors. About the research overall: Membership in the Caucasian-associated ancestry cluster was found for around four fifths of a few hundred genotyped donors.

The study ran its PCR with 60 Vbeta and 13 Jbeta primers. Clones were read by immunoSEQ multiplex PCR, and TCRdb kept only the in-frame ones, dropping some. The table lists fewer than 200,000 clones, about 70% of them singletons. Germline V gene lookup returns CDR1 LGHNA and CDR2 YNFKEQ. Trimming took off 0 bases at V and 0 bases at J, with 11 bases between the two ends. The length of the CDR3 is 17 residues. Study-wide results and caveats: Cytomegalovirus-associated TCR beta chains were listed, numbering some 180. Prior analysis indicated that the majority of TCR beta V segments exhibited productivity approximately 90% or approximately 30% of the time.

The chain combines TRBV4-2 with TRBJ2-2; D might be TRBD2 (5 bases). Sequencing was performed on PBMCs. The TCR originated in a woman aged 25-40 years in good health and CMV-seronegative. CDR3 DNA: TGTGCCAGCAGCCAAGAATCGGGGATTACGAACACCGGGGAGCTGTTTTTT. This codes for CASSQESGITNTGELFF.